One sample yielded the 20 T cell receptor beta chains listed below, sequenced in a study of blood T cell repertoires in COVID-19. Generated by immunoSEQ multiplex PCR, the TCRdb table keeps only in-frame clones and is missing some. In the table there are about 200,000 clones, about 86% of which are singletons. The material sequenced was peripheral blood. Source of these receptors: a man aged 60-69 years who had recovered from COVID-19.

This chain links TRBV3-1 (or the pseudogene TRBV3-2) with TRBJ2-1; 14 positions agree with TRBD2. Germline lookup yields CDR1 LGHDT and CDR2 YNNKEL (reference sequence). Trimming cost V 1 base and J 9 bases; bases outside gene matches: 8. This CDR3 spans 17 amino acids. The DNA for the CDR3 is TGTGCCAGCAGCCAAGCCCTGGGACTAGCGGGAGTCGGTGAGCAGTTCTTC. Protein product: CASSQALGLAGVGEQFF.

The rearrangement links TRBV7-2 to TRBJ1-4; D unresolved. The germline V gene has CDR1 SGHTA and CDR2 FQGNSA. The CDR3 runs 16 residues. V lost 3 bases to trimming and J lost 0 bases, with 11 bases between them. This CDR3 reads CASSLSVVATNEKLFF. In DNA, the CDR3 is TGTGCCAGCAGCTTGTCTGTCGTTGCAACTAATGAAAAACTGTTTTTT.

The gene calls are TRBV13 and TRBJ1-2; 7 positions match TRBD1. The CDR3 is 14 amino acids. V lost 3 bases and J lost 5; bases outside the gene matches: 6. CDR1 PRHDT and CDR2 FYEKMQ come from the germline V gene (reference sequence). CDR3 in amino acids: CASSFGTVAYGYTF. For the CDR3, the DNA is TGTGCCAGCAGCTTCGGGACAGTGGCTTATGGCTACACCTTC.

This chain connects TRBV2 to TRBJ1-5; a weak D match, TRBD1 (5 bases). The CDR3 is made up of 13 amino acids. V was shortened by 5 bases and J by 4 bases, with 9 bases between the two germline ends. Germline CDR1 SNHLY, CDR2 FYNNEI. CDR3 in DNA: TGTGCCAGCAGTTTCCGGGGGAATCAGCCCCAGCATTTT. It codes for CASSFRGNQPQHF.

The chain recombines TRBV19 with TRBJ1-5, with 7 bases aligning to TRBD1. This CDR3 spans 13 amino acids. Trimming cost V 3 bases and J 9 bases; bases outside gene matches: 5. Looked up from germline, CDR1 is LNHDA and CDR2 is SQIVND (reference sequence). CDR3: CASSIDREVPQHF. Written as DNA, the CDR3 is TGTGCCAGTAGTATCGACAGGGAGGTGCCCCAGCATTTT.

V usage is TRBV29-1 and J usage is TRBJ2-7; 10 bases are a match to TRBD1. The germline gives CDR1 SQVTM, CDR2 ANQGSEA. V lost 6 bases to trimming and J lost 5 bases; unmatched junction nucleotides: 7. The CDR3 runs to 13 residues. CDR3 bases: TGCAGCGTAGAGAGACAGGGGGCAAACGAGCAGTACTTC. Translating gives CSVERQGANEQYF.

The V gene is TRBV20-1, the J gene TRBJ1-2; possible D gene TRBD1, 6 bases. The V gene's germline CDR1 is DFQATT and CDR2 SNEGSKA (reference sequence). Trimming stripped 6 bases from V and 5 bases from J, with 10 bases between. The CDR3 spans 11 residues. CDR3 sequence reads: CSARQEYGYTF. As DNA, the CDR3 is TGCAGTGCCAGACAGGAATATGGCTACACCTTC.

This clone was recorded once. This chain links TRBV5-1 with TRBJ2-3, with 12 bases aligning to TRBD2. The CDR3 extends over 18 amino acids. V dropped 4 bases and J dropped 1; count of bases not matched to a gene: 10. CDR1 SGHRS and CDR2 YFSETQ come from the germline V gene. In nucleotides, the CDR3 is TGCGCCAGCAGCCCAGGACTAGCGGGAATACGGGGCACAGATACGCAGTATTTT. Protein product: CASSPGLAGIRGTDTQYF.

The chain carries TRBV6-6 and TRBJ1-5; D might be TRBD1 (5 bases). The CDR3 contains 13 residues. V was shortened by 6 bases and J by 4 bases, with 10 bases between the two germline ends. CDR1 MNHNY and CDR2 SVGAGI come from the germline V gene (reference sequence). The CDR3 here is CASSSQGNQPQHF. The DNA of the CDR3 is TGTGCCAGCAGCTCCCAGGGAAATCAGCCCCAGCATTTT.

CDR3 protein: CAISERQVASTDTQYF. In nucleotides, the CDR3 is TGTGCCATCAGTGAGCGACAGGTAGCATCCACAGATACGCAGTATTTT. The V and J genes are TRBV10-3 and TRBJ2-3; D is perhaps TRBD1 (6 bases). Germline V gene data show CDR1 as ENHRY and CDR2 as SYGVKD. Trimming took off 2 bases at V and 2 bases at J, with 14 bases between the two ends. The CDR3 runs to 16 residues.

This clone came up a few times. The rearrangement joins TRBV5-6 to TRBJ1-3; D is perhaps TRBD1 (6 bases). Germline loops: CDR1 SGHDT, CDR2 YYEEEE. The CDR3 has 15 amino acids. The ends were cut back, 4 bases at V and 1 base at J, with 12 bases in the middle. The CDR3 is CASSTLGGSGNTIYF. CDR3 coding DNA: TGTGCCAGCAGCACTTTAGGGGGTTCTGGAAACACCATATATTTT.

This chain uses TRBV15 with TRBJ1-5, with no clear D. V lost 5 bases, J lost 6 bases, and 11 bases lay in between. The CDR3 is 13 amino acids. Per the germline V gene, CDR1 is LNHNV and CDR2 is YYDKDF (reference sequence). CDR3 coding DNA: TGTGCCACCAGCGCCCTAGTAAGTCAGCCCCAGCATTTT. Residues: CATSALVSQPQHF. The full variable domain, its missing parts supplied by reference TRBV15 and TRBJ1-5, is DAMVIQNPRYQVTQFGKPVTLSCSQTLNHNVMYWYQQKSSQAPKLLFHYYDKDFNNEADTPDNFQSRRPNTSFCFLDIRSPGLGDTAMYLCATSALVSQPQHFGDGTRLSIL.

This sequence joins TRBV5-1 and TRBJ1-1; 7 bases are shared with TRBD1. CDR1 is SGHRS, CDR2 YFSETQ, per germline. J was trimmed by 3 bases and V by 4 bases; bases with no gene match: 9. The CDR3 covers 15 residues. CDR3 DNA: TGCGCCAGCAGCAGACAGGGTAATTTGGACACTGAAGCTTTCTTT. It translates to CASSRQGNLDTEAFF. Using reference TRBV5-1 and TRBJ1-1 for the parts outside the CDR3, the full variable domain is KAGVTQTPRYLIKTRGQQVTLSCSPISGHRSVSWYQQTPGQGLQFLFEYFSETQRNKGNFPGRFSGRQFSNSRSEMNVSTLELGDSALYLCASSRQGNLDTEAFFGQGTRLTVV.

This clone was observed once. The CDR3 is CASSVAPTGAYNEQFF. As DNA, the CDR3 is TGTGCCAGCAGCGTAGCTCCGACAGGGGCCTACAATGAGCAGTTCTTC. This chain connects TRBV9 to TRBJ2-1, with TRBD1 matching 8 bases. Germline trimming cut 0 bases from V and 2 bases from J; bases unmatched to any gene: 4. There are 16 residues in the CDR3. Per the germline V gene, CDR1 is SGDLS and CDR2 is YYNGEE.

The CDR3 loop is CASSIGPSGSSYEQYF. In DNA form, the CDR3 reads TGTGCCAGTAGTATAGGGCCTAGCGGGAGTTCCTACGAGCAGTACTTC. J is TRBJ2-7 and V is TRBV19; TRBD2 matches 10 bases. Germline loops: CDR1 LNHDA, CDR2 SQIVND (reference sequence). Trimming at V came to 1 base and at J to 1 base, leaving 4 bases not matched to a gene. The CDR3 contains 16 residues.

A single count supports this clone. V is TRBV24-1 and J is TRBJ2-3; D not resolved. Trimming left V 7 bases short and J 1 base short, with 8 bases between. The CDR3 is 13 amino acids. Germline V gene sequence: CDR1 KGHDR, CDR2 SFDVKD. The CDR3 DNA follows: TGTGCCACCAGGTCCCAGGGCACAGATACGCAGTATTTT. It specifies CATRSQGTDTQYF.

V gene TRBV9 combines with J gene TRBJ1-1; 8 bases match TRBD1. This CDR3 is 14 amino acids long. Trimming at V came to 0 bases and at J to 7 bases, leaving 5 bases not matched to a gene. Germline V gives CDR1 SGDLS, CDR2 YYNGEE. CDR3 in DNA: TGTGCCAGCAGCGTAGTCCCAGGGGGCGGTGAAGCTTTCTTT. Residues: CASSVVPGGGEAFF.

This rearrangement joins TRBV11-2 to TRBJ2-2; 8 nucleotides match TRBD1. V was pared by 5 bases and J by 2 bases, with 13 bases of the junction left unmatched. This CDR3 comprises 18 residues. From germline, CDR1 is SGHAT and CDR2 FQNNGV. The CDR3 spells CASSTRGAGGSNTGELFF. The CDR3 DNA sequence: TGTGCCAGCAGCACCCGTGGGGCAGGGGGCTCCAACACCGGGGAGCTGTTTTTT.

This clone was observed a few times. This chain joins TRBV5-1 and TRBJ1-2; perhaps TRBD1 as D (5 bases). The germline CDR1 and CDR2 sequences are SGHRS and YFSETQ. Trimming shortened V by 5 bases and J by 0 bases, and 11 bases separated the two germline ends. CDR3 length equals 14 residues. In nucleotides, the CDR3 is TGCGCCAGCAGGGTGGACACCGCTAACTATGGCTACACCTTC. The encoded protein is CASRVDTANYGYTF. Based on the CDR3 plus reference TRBV5-1 and TRBJ1-2, the full variable domain is KAGVTQTPRYLIKTRGQQVTLSCSPISGHRSVSWYQQTPGQGLQFLFEYFSETQRNKGNFPGRFSGRQFSNSRSEMNVSTLELGDSALYLCASRVDTANYGYTFGSGTRLTVV.

The V and J genes are TRBV7-2 and TRBJ1-6; 9 nucleotides align to TRBD1. Germline values: CDR1 SGHTA, CDR2 FQGNSA. The trim removed 2 bases at V and 10 bases at J, leaving 6 bases unmatched. The CDR3 loop spans 15 amino acids. The CDR3 spells CASSLRRTGESPLHF. Here the CDR3 DNA reads TGTGCCAGCAGCTTAAGAAGGACAGGGGAATCACCCCTCCACTTT.